Described below is a single T cell receptor (beta chain) sequence and its context. The sample originates from a study of blood T cell repertoires in COVID-19. Study as a whole: The United States, Italy and Spain were the sources of the acute and convalescent COVID-19 samples.

Per the original methods: Amplified reference gene primers provided the basis for estimating nucleated cell counts. Clones were sequenced by immunoSEQ multiplex PCR, and TCRdb holds only the in-frame ones, with some missing. The V and J calls and clone size are taken from that table; D and trimming were inferred from the DNA. Of 35,000 to 50,000 clones in the sample, around nine tenths are singletons; the top ten hold 1% to 1.5%. Trimming left V 10 bases short and J 3 bases short, with 22 bases between. Germline V gene data show CDR1 as LNHDA and CDR2 as SQIVND (reference sequence). The CDR3 has 16 amino acids.

What was sequenced was peripheral blood. This rearrangement joins TRBV19 to TRBJ1-3; D may be TRBD1 (6 bases). The sequence came from a woman in her 40s with acute or convalescent COVID-19. The CDR3 loop reads CATSKGGGLVGNTIYF. As DNA, the CDR3 is TGTGCCACCAGTAAAGGGGGAGGGCTCGTTGGAAACACCATATATTTT.